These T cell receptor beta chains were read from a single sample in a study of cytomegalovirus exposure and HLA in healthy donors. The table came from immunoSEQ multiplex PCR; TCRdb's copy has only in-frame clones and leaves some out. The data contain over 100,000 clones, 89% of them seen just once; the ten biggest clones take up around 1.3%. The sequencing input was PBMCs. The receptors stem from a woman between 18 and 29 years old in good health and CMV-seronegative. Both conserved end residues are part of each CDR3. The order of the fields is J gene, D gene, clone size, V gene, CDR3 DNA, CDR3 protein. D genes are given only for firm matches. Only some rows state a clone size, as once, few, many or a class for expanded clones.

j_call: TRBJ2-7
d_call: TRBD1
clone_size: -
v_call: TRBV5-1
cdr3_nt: TGCGCCAGCAGCCTGTCCGGGACAGGGTTTCCCGAGCAGTACTTC
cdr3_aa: CASSLSGTGFPEQYF

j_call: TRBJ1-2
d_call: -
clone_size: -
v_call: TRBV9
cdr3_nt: TGTGCCAGCAACAGTTTTTATGGCTACACCTTC
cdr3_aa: CASNSFYGYTF

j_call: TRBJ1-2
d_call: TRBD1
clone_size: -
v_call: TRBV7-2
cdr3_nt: TGTGCCAGCAGCACCGGGACAGGTTATAACTATGGCTACACCTTC
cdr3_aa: CASSTGTGYNYGYTF

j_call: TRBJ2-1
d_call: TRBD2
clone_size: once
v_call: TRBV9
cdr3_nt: TGTGCCAGCAGCGTATGGGGTAGCGGGGGCCTGATTCATGAGCAGTTCTTC
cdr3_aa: CASSVWGSGGLIHEQFF

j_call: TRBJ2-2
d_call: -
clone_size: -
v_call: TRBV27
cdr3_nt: TGTGCCAGCAGTTTGACAGGATCGAACACCGGGGAGCTGTTTTTT
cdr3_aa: CASSLTGSNTGELFF

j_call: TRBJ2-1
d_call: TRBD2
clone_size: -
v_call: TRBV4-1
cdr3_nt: TGCGCCAGCACCCGGGGGGGCCTGAGCTCCTACAATGAGCAGTTCTTC
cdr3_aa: CASTRGGLSSYNEQFF

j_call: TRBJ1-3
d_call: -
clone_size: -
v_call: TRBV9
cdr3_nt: TGTGCCAGCAGCGTACAGGGGTTTGGAAACACCATATATTTT
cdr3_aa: CASSVQGFGNTIYF

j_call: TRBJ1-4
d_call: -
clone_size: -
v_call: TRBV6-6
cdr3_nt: TGTGCCAGCAGTACCGAGTGGGAAAAACTGTTTTTT
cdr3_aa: CASSTEWEKLFF

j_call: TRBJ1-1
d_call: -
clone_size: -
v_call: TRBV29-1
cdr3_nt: TGCAGCGCCAAATCGACAGTTTGGGATAGAGGCACTGAAGCTTTCTTT
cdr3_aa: CSAKSTVWDRGTEAFF

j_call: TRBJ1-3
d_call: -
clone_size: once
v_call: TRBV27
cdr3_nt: TGTGCCAGCAGTTTCCGGGGGGCTCTCGGTGGAAACACCATATATTTT
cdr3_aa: CASSFRGALGGNTIYF

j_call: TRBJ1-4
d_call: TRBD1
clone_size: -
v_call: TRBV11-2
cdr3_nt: TGTGCCAGCAGCTTAGGGGCCCAGGGGGCGCGTGAAAAACTGTTTTTT
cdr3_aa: CASSLGAQGAREKLFF

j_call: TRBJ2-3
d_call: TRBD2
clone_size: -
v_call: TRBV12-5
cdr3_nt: TGTGCTAGTGGTCTCCGACTAGCGGGGGGAACGCAGTATTTT
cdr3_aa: CASGLRLAGGTQYF

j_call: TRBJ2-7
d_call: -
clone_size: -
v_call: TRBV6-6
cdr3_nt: TGTGCCAGCAGTTATTCGGTCTTACCTAACTACGAGCAGTACTTC
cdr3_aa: CASSYSVLPNYEQYF

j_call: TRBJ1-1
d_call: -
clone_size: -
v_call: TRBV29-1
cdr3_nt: TGCAGCGTTGAAATAAGTCCGGTTGGTCTTGAAGCTTTCTTT
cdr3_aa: CSVEISPVGLEAFF

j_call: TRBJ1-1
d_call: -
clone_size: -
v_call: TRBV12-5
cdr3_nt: TGTGCTAGTGGTTTGGTACGGCCCAGGGAGAACACTGAAGCTTTCTTT
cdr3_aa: CASGLVRPRENTEAFF

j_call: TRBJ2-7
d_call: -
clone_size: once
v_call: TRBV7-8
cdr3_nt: TGTGCCAGCAGCCCCAGGGCCAGGGTTGGCGAGCAGTACTTC
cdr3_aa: CASSPRARVGEQYF

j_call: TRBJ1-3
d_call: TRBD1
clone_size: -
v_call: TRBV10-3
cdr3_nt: TGTGCCATCAGACCCCGGGACAGGGGTGGGAACACCATATATTTT
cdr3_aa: CAIRPRDRGGNTIYF

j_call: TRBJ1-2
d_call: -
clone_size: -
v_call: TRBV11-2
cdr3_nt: TGTGCCAGCAGCTGGGCAGGGGATGGCTACACCTTC
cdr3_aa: CASSWAGDGYTF

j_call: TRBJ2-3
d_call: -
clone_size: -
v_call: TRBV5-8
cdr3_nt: TGTGCCAGCAGCTTGGCCATCGGAGATACGCAGTATTTT
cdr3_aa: CASSLAIGDTQYF

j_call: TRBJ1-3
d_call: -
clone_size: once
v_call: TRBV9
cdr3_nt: TGTGCCAGCAGCGTAGCGGGGTCAGGAAACACCATATATTTT
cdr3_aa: CASSVAGSGNTIYF

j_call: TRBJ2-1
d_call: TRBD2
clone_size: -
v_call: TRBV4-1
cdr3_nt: TGCGCCAGCAGCCAAGGGGAGGAGTACGGCGGGGGGCGGAGAAATGAGCAGTTCTTC
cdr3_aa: CASSQGEEYGGGRRNEQFF

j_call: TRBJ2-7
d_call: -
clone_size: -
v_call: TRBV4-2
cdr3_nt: TGTGCCAGCAGCCAAGACAGGTTTTCCTACGAGCAGTACTTC
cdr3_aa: CASSQDRFSYEQYF

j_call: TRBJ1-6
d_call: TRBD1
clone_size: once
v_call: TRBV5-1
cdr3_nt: TGCGCCAGCAGCTTGGGACAGGGGGCGCAGAATTCACCCCTCCACTTT
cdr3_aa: CASSLGQGAQNSPLHF